A single sample is the source of the 8 T cell receptor beta chains below, sequenced in a study of cytomegalovirus exposure and HLA in healthy donors. Researchers ran the PCR with 60 Vbeta and 13 Jbeta primers. Only in-frame clones appear in the TCRdb table, and some are missing; sequencing was by immunoSEQ multiplex PCR. This sample yields approximately 170,000 clones, of which around 67% are seen a single time; around 3.2% belongs to the top ten. The sample taken for sequencing was PBMCs. Receptors originate from a woman in her thirties in good health and CMV-seropositive.

The CDR3 DNA sequence: TGTGCCAGCAGTTTGGGGGGGGGAAGGAGCACTGAAGCTTTCTTT. Amino acids: CASSLGGGRSTEAFF. The chain has TRBV25-1 and TRBJ1-1; possible D gene TRBD1, 5 bases. CDR1 MGHDK and CDR2 SYGVNS come from the germline V gene. V lost 5 bases to trimming and J lost 4 bases, with 17 bases between them. CDR3 length: 15 residues.

Notes on this clone: Distinct nucleotide sequences in the sample also encode this CDR3. The V gene is TRBV5-1, the J gene TRBJ2-1; 11 nucleotides align to TRBD2. The CDR3 runs 16 residues. J was trimmed by 0 bases and V by 5 bases; bases with no gene match: 4. Germline-derived CDR1 and CDR2 are SGHRS and YFSETQ. The chain's CDR3 is CASSLGLAGSYNEQFF. As DNA, the CDR3 is TGCGCCAGCAGTTTAGGACTAGCGGGCTCCTACAATGAGCAGTTCTTC.

The V call is TRBV9, the J call TRBJ1-1, with D maybe TRBD1 (5 bases). The CDR3 covers 13 residues. Between the trimmed V and J ends, which lost 2 bases and 4 bases, there was a span of 9 bases. The V gene's germline CDR1 is SGDLS and CDR2 YYNGEE. For the CDR3, the DNA is TGTGCCAGCAGCGTCCCCACAGGCACTGAAGCTTTCTTT. Protein: CASSVPTGTEAFF.

This chain uses TRBV4-1 with TRBJ2-7, with unresolved D. V was trimmed by 0 bases and J by 5 bases, leaving 8 bases between them. CDR3 length equals 13 residues. CDR1 and CDR2 (germline): MGHRA, YSYEKL. The CDR3 here is CASSQDPGDEQYF. For the CDR3, the DNA is TGCGCCAGCAGCCAAGATCCAGGCGACGAGCAGTACTTC.

The rearrangement joins TRBV5-1 to TRBJ2-3; possibly TRBD2 for D (6 bases). The CDR3 covers 14 residues. Between the trimmed V and J ends, which lost 0 bases and 5 bases, there was a span of 10 bases. Germline V gene data show CDR1 as SGHRS and CDR2 as YFSETQ. DNA of the CDR3: TGCGCCAGCAGCTTGGAACGACTAGGAGATACGCAGTATTTT. Protein: CASSLERLGDTQYF.

The rearrangement uses TRBV2 and TRBJ2-1, with 7 bases fitting TRBD1. The CDR3 extends over 15 amino acids. Germline V gene sequence: CDR1 SNHLY, CDR2 FYNNEI. Trimming at V came to 7 bases and at J to 14 bases, leaving 20 bases not matched to a gene. The CDR3 sequence is CASTERGITQGTKFF. The DNA of the CDR3 is TGTGCCAGCACCGAAAGGGGGATCACACAGGGGACAAAGTTCTTC.

The rearrangement uses TRBV27 and TRBJ2-7; possible D gene TRBD2, 6 bases. The CDR3 is 13 amino acids. V shed 5 bases and J shed 2 bases, with 10 bases lying between them. Germline V lookup: CDR1 MNHEY, CDR2 SMNVEV (reference sequence). The CDR3 DNA reads TGTGCCAGCAGTCTAGCGTCAACCTACGAGCAGTACTTC. It is translated as CASSLASTYEQYF.

This clone was seen once. One junction end does not reproduce the germline sequence, and a read error may be involved. The rearrangement joins TRBV10-1 to TRBJ2-1; D perhaps matches TRBD2 (5 bases). CDR1 WNHNN and CDR2 SYGVQD come from the germline V gene (reference sequence). The length of the CDR3 is 12 residues. DNA for the CDR3: TGCGCCGGCAGGTGCCGGGGTCCTGAGCAGTTCTTC. Its translation: CAGRCRGPEQFF.